This TCR beta chain was recorded in a study of lymphopenia after photon versus proton radiotherapy. On this clone itself: Its antigen is unidentified.

General observations from the study: After the lymphocyte nadir, photon-treated repertoires showed oligoclonal expansion, especially of CD8+ Temra cells. Survival link was tested only in deceased patients; proton benefit remains a possibility. Proton therapy kept repertoires fairly stable, unlike photons, which gained effector/memory cells.

Assay used: immunoSEQ multiplex PCR; TCRdb lists only in-frame clones, some missing. The data contain approximately 58,000 clones, more than 70% of them singletons. Germline CDR1 and CDR2: SGDLS and YYNGEE. V lost 4 bases, J lost 5 bases, and 10 bases stayed unmatched. This CDR3 is 16 amino acids long. The chain joins TRBV9 to TRBJ2-7; 12 bases fit TRBD1. This specimen was peripheral blood, taken from a patient treated with photon-based radiotherapy. The origin of this receptor is a man aged 50-60 years with gastric cancer. The CDR3 is CASSRRQGTGGHEQYF. In DNA, the CDR3 is TGTGCCAGCAGCCGCCGACAGGGGACAGGGGGCCACGAGCAGTACTTC.